The 4 T cell receptor beta chains presented below share a single source sample, sequenced in a study of T cells in women clearing cervical HPV infection. Using immunoSEQ multiplex PCR, the repertoire was profiled, and TCRdb retains in-frame clones only, with some absent. The sample spans 40,000 or so clones; the ten largest clones claim 6% to 8%. Sample: blood buffy coat. All receptors come from a woman between 18 and 75 years old with a cervical HPV16 infection that either progressed to CIN3+ or cleared (not recorded which).

Concerning this clone itself: The read finishes 3 residues shy of the CDR3 end, and the germline J gene is used to complete it. The chain uses TRBV6-2 or TRBV6-3 and TRBJ2-7; 7 bases agree with TRBD2. J was trimmed by 2 bases and V by 6 bases; bases with no gene match: 7. Germline V CDR1 and CDR2: MNHEY, SVGEGT. The CDR3 is made up of 14 amino acids. CDR3 protein: CASRIGGSAYEQYF. The part of the CDR3 DNA that was read is TGTGCCAGCAGGATCGGGGGGTCAGCCTACGAG.

As for this clone: The read halts 3 residues ahead of the CDR3 end, with the missing end drawn from the germline J gene. This chain connects TRBV6-1 to TRBJ2-1, with TRBD1 matching 9 bases. Per germline, CDR1 MNHNS and CDR2 SASEGT. The CDR3 length is 13 residues. The V segment lost 3 bases and the J segment 8 bases; nucleotides outside the gene matches: 2. Incomplete CDR3 DNA: TGTGCCAGCAGTGAGGACAGGGGACATGAG. Amino acid sequence: CASSEDRGHE. The entire CDR3 reads CASSEDRGHEQFF.

Remarks on this clone: Read sequence stops 3 residues before the CDR3 end, and the germline J gene provides the missing end. The chain employs TRBV30 and TRBJ1-5; the D gene is possibly TRBD1 (5 bases). Looked up from germline, CDR1 is GTSNPN and CDR2 is SVGIG (reference sequence). This CDR3 is built from 13 residues. Trimming removed 1 base from V and 3 bases from J, with 7 bases in between. The sequenced CDR3 bases are TGTGCCTGGAGTGAGACAGACAATCAGCCC. As protein: CAWSETDNQP. The full CDR3 reads CAWSETDNQPQHF.

In the case of this clone: Coverage ceases 3 residues before the CDR3 finishes, and the germline J gene fills in the end. The chain combines TRBV19 with TRBJ2-2; D not resolved. Germline CDR1 reads LNHDA; CDR2 reads SQIVND (reference sequence). This CDR3 contains 14 residues. The sequenced CDR3 bases are TGTGCCAGTAGTATGCCCTCCTATAATTCACCG. Translation: CASSMPSYNSP. The whole CDR3 is CASSMPSYNSPLFF.